The next 21 T cell receptor beta chains were all read from a single sample in a study of CD8 T cells in Susac syndrome. Roughly 0.45 to 1 ug RNA was reverse transcribed with random hexamers. From the immunoSEQ multiplex PCR reads, TCRdb called clonotypes with MiXCR, one entry per CDR3 protein. The table has 150,000 to 200,000 distinct CDR3 sequences, approximately 94% seen once. The specimen was CD4+ T cells from PBMCs. Receptor source: a human donor with multiple sclerosis.

J is TRBJ1-1 and V is TRBV29-1; D gene unclear. CDR3 length: 8 residues. Trimming shortened V by 4 bases and J by 7 bases, and 1 base separated the two germline ends. Germline lookup yields CDR1 SQVTM and CDR2 ANQGSEA. Written as DNA, the CDR3 is TGCAGCGTTGGTGAAGCTTTCTTT. This encodes CSVGEAFF.

The chain carries TRBV12-3 or TRBV12-4 and TRBJ2-2; D is uncertain. The CDR3 is 14 amino acids. V lost 6 bases and J lost 5, with 13 bases in between. The CDR3 DNA follows: TGTGCCAGCAGCTTAACGGTCGCGACCGGGGAGCTGTTTTTT. This sequence encodes CASSLTVATGELFF.

The V and J genes are TRBV27 and TRBJ1-2, with D perhaps TRBD1 (5 bases). This CDR3 comprises 15 residues. Germline V gene sequence: CDR1 MNHEY, CDR2 SMNVEV (reference sequence). Between the trimmed V and J ends, which lost 5 bases and 8 bases, there was a span of 21 bases. The CDR3 DNA reads as TGTGCCAGCAGTCTAGCCTACTCCGAGGGACGGGGCTACACCTTC. Translation: CASSLAYSEGRGYTF.

V and J are TRBV9 and TRBJ2-1; TRBD1 matches 7 bases. CDR3 size: 16 residues. CDR1 and CDR2 (germline): SGDLS, YYNGEE. The V gene end was trimmed by 2 bases and the J gene end by 0 bases; junction bases not matched to a gene: 5. This chain's CDR3 is CASSVKQGTSYNEQFF. CDR3 DNA sequence: TGTGCCAGCAGCGTGAAACAGGGGACCTCCTACAATGAGCAGTTCTTC.

This chain uses TRBV6-5 with TRBJ2-3; TRBD1 agrees at 7 bases. The V gene end was trimmed by 8 bases and the J gene end by 1 base; junction bases not matched to a gene: 3. CDR1 and CDR2 from the germline V gene are MNHEY and SVGAGI. The CDR3 runs 13 residues. CDR3 protein: CASRQGGTDTQYF. The DNA for the CDR3 is TGTGCCAGCCGTCAGGGGGGCACAGATACGCAGTATTTT.

The chain joins TRBV12-3 or TRBV12-4 to TRBJ2-3, with D uncertain. The length of the CDR3 is 13 residues. Between the trimmed V and J ends, which lost 1 base and 2 bases, there was a span of 4 bases. The CDR3: CASSLGDTDTQYF. In nucleotides, the CDR3 is TGTGCCAGCAGTTTAGGAGACACAGATACGCAGTATTTT.

This chain links TRBV18 with TRBJ2-3; D not resolved. The germline gives CDR1 KGHSH, CDR2 LQKENI. The CDR3 sequence is 15 residues long. Trimming took off 3 bases at V and 1 base at J, with 11 bases between the two ends. The CDR3, as DNA: TGTGCCAGCTCACCTTCCCCCCAGGGCACAGATACGCAGTATTTT. It yields the protein CASSPSPQGTDTQYF.

J is TRBJ2-3 and V is TRBV30, with TRBD1 matching 7 bases. The CDR3 consists of 13 residues. Germline V CDR1 and CDR2: GTSNPN, SVGIG (reference sequence). Trimming at V came to 2 bases and at J to 10 bases, leaving 9 bases not matched to a gene. In DNA form, the CDR3 reads TGTGCCTGGAGTCCGTCCGGGGACAGTCCGCAGTATTTT. This translates into CAWSPSGDSPQYF.

The chain carries TRBV19 and TRBJ2-7, with 8 bases that match TRBD1. This CDR3 has 14 amino acids. Germline trimming cut 4 bases from V and 2 bases from J; bases unmatched to any gene: 4. From germline, CDR1 is LNHDA and CDR2 SQIVND (reference sequence). The CDR3 DNA follows: TGTGCCAGTAGTACGGACAGGGTTCCCTACGAGCAGTACTTC. It yields the protein CASSTDRVPYEQYF.

The rearrangement uses TRBV5-1 and TRBJ2-3; D may be TRBD1 (5 bases). Trimming stripped 0 bases from V and 4 bases from J, with 6 bases between. This CDR3 contains 13 residues. CDR1 is SGHRS, CDR2 YFSETQ, per germline. CDR3 sequence (DNA): TGCGCCAGCAGCTTGGGACAGTCAGATACGCAGTATTTT. Translated: CASSLGQSDTQYF.

DNA of the CDR3: TGTGCCAGCAGCCCCCGGACAGGGAGGACCGAGCAGTACTTC. Amino acid sequence: CASSPRTGRTEQYF. This rearrangement joins TRBV7-2 to TRBJ2-7, with 8 bases matching TRBD1. CDR1 SGHTA and CDR2 FQGNSA come from the germline V gene. The V and J ends lost 5 bases and 6 bases, in that order; junction bases with no gene match: 9. The CDR3 length is 14 residues. The full variable domain, rest sourced from reference TRBV7-2 and TRBJ2-7, is GAGVSQSPSNKVTEKGKDVELRCDPISGHTALYWYRQSLGQGLEFLIYFQGNSAPDKSGLPSDRFSAERTGGSVSTLTIQRTQQEDSAVYLCASSPRTGRTEQYFGPGTRLTVT.

The chain couples TRBV25-1 to TRBJ2-7, with D perhaps assigned TRBD1 or TRBD2 (5 bases each). CDR1 and CDR2 from the germline V gene are MGHDK and SYGVNS. The germline V and J ends were trimmed by 4 bases and 3 bases, with 7 bases remaining between them. The CDR3 runs 12 residues. The CDR3 DNA sequence: TGTGCCAGCAGTGGGGGGTACTACGAGCAGTACTTC. It yields the protein CASSGGYYEQYF.

The chain is built from TRBV29-1 and TRBJ2-7; 8 bases match TRBD1. This CDR3 contains 13 residues. CDR1 and CDR2 (germline): SQVTM, ANQGSEA. Trimming at V came to 4 bases and at J to 6 bases, leaving 8 bases not matched to a gene. The CDR3: CSVGGQGRGEQYF. The CDR3 DNA sequence: TGCAGCGTTGGCGGACAGGGTCGCGGCGAGCAGTACTTC.

V and J are TRBV12-3 or TRBV12-4 and TRBJ2-3, with no clear D. Trimming shortened V by 9 bases and J by 3 bases, and 7 bases separated the two germline ends. The CDR3 is made up of 11 amino acids. The DNA of the CDR3 is TGTGCCAGTCGACAAACAGATACGCAGTATTTT. It codes for CASRQTDTQYF.

This chain uses TRBV20-1 with TRBJ1-6; 9 nucleotides agree with TRBD1. After removal of 6 bases from V and 5 bases from J, the junction contained 5 bases not matched to a gene. The germline V gene has CDR1 DFQATT and CDR2 SNEGSKA (reference sequence). The length of the CDR3 is 14 residues. The CDR3 protein is CSARDRADNSPLHF. The CDR3 nucleotides are TGCAGTGCAAGGGACAGGGCGGATAATTCACCCCTCCACTTT.

The chain links TRBV12-3 or TRBV12-4 to TRBJ2-3, with TRBD1 matching 7 bases. V lost 5 bases to trimming and J lost 3 bases; unmatched junction nucleotides: 8. The CDR3 loop spans 15 amino acids. The CDR3 here is CASSPHLQGTDTQYF. For the CDR3, the DNA is TGTGCCAGCAGTCCACACCTACAGGGGACAGATACGCAGTATTTT.

J is TRBJ1-2 and V is TRBV30; unclear D gene. Germline V lookup: CDR1 GTSNPN, CDR2 SVGIG (reference sequence). The CDR3 totals 13 residues. V was trimmed by 2 bases and J by 0 bases, leaving 7 bases between them. The chain's CDR3 is CAWSLGSNYGYTF. The CDR3, as DNA: TGTGCCTGGAGTTTGGGTTCTAACTATGGCTACACCTTC.

This chain connects TRBV23-1 to TRBJ2-7, with D perhaps matching TRBD2 (5 bases). Being an ORF, TRBV23-1 has a function that is uncertain. The CDR3 has 12 residues. V shed 3 bases and J shed 6 bases, with 9 bases lying between them. The CDR3 sequence is CASSQGSREQYF. The CDR3 region has the DNA TGCGCCAGCAGTCAGGGGAGTCGCGAGCAGTACTTC.

CDR3 sequence reads: CASSSGFVAEAFF. DNA of the CDR3: TGTGCCAGCAGCTCCGGGTTTGTAGCTGAAGCTTTCTTT. The chain recombines TRBV7-3 with TRBJ1-1; D is uncertain. In germline, CDR1 is SGHTA, CDR2 FQGTGA. Trimming took 4 bases from V and 6 from J, leaving 12 bases between them. This CDR3 has 13 residues.

The chain employs TRBV12-3 or TRBV12-4 and TRBJ2-1; 13 nucleotides align to TRBD2. Germline trimming cut 8 bases from V and 5 bases from J; bases unmatched to any gene: 6. The CDR3 loop spans 15 amino acids. CDR3 nucleotide sequence: TGTGCCAGCCGTAGGACTAGCGGGGGCCACAATGAGCAGTTCTTC. Its protein product is CASRRTSGGHNEQFF.

The chain is built from TRBV9 and TRBJ2-7; D uncertain. Germline V gives CDR1 SGDLS, CDR2 YYNGEE. The CDR3 covers 14 residues. V was trimmed by 0 bases and J by 0 bases, leaving 7 bases between them. The CDR3 here is CASSVDPSSYEQYF. The CDR3 region has the DNA TGTGCCAGCAGCGTAGATCCGAGCTCCTACGAGCAGTACTTC.